The T cell receptor (beta chain) described here comes from a study of blood T cell repertoires in COVID-19. This CDR3 contains 17 residues. V dropped 3 bases and J dropped 3 bases, with 20 bases sitting between them. CDR1 is LNHDA, CDR2 SQIVND, per germline (reference sequence). Produced via immunoSEQ multiplex PCR; TCRdb's table is partial and in-frame only. The sample includes about 210,000 clones, 70% to 90% of them seen just once. Sequencing input: PBMCs or T cells enriched from blood (not recorded which). This TCR derives from a man aged 40-49 years who had recovered from COVID-19. This chain uses TRBV19 with TRBJ1-1, with D uncertain. As DNA, the CDR3 is TGTGCCAGTAGTATGCATCCAGAGAGGGCGGGGTACACTGAAGCTTTCTTT. It is translated as CASSMHPERAGYTEAFF.